These T cell receptor beta chains were read from a single sample in a study of Graves' ophthalmopathy and Graves' hyperthyroidism. From the multiplex PCR reads, TCRdb called clonotypes with MiXCR, one entry per CDR3 protein. The sample shows around 470,000 distinct CDR3 sequences, 14% of them seen only once. The specimen sequenced was blood. The origin of the receptors is a woman aged 25 to 39 with Graves' ophthalmopathy. Each CDR3 is given with its conserved first and last residue. D genes are given only for firm matches. Only part of the rows carry a size: once, few, many, or a class if the clone is expanded.

V: TRBV6-1; size: many; J: TRBJ2-2; D: -; CDR3: CASSARRGTGELFF; DNA: TGTGCCAGCAGTGCCCGTCGGGGGACCGGGGAGCTGTTTTTT
V: TRBV30; size: many; J: TRBJ2-7; D: TRBD1; CDR3: CAWRKGGQSYEQYF; DNA: TGTGCCTGGAGGAAAGGGGGACAGTCCTACGAGCAGTACTTC
V: TRBV7-8; size: many; J: TRBJ2-5; D: -; CDR3: CASSLGSTQKETQYF; DNA: TGTGCCAGCAGCTTGGGATCCACCCAAAAAGAGACCCAGTACTTC
V: TRBV14; size: many; J: TRBJ1-2; D: -; CDR3: CASSQDRLLNYGYTF; DNA: TGTGCCAGCAGCCAAGATAGGCTGCTTAACTATGGCTACACCTTC
V: TRBV6-1; size: many; J: TRBJ2-5; D: TRBD1; CDR3: CASSEPGQQETQYF; DNA: TGTGCCAGCAGTGAACCGGGACAGCAAGAGACCCAGTACTTC
V: TRBV7-3; size: -; J: TRBJ1-1; D: -; CDR3: CASSAPGLTLKLSF; DNA: -
V: TRBV2; size: many; J: TRBJ1-1; D: -; CDR3: CASGGEAGTEAFF; DNA: TGTGCCAGCGGGGGAGAAGCGGGCACTGAAGCTTTCTTT
V: TRBV28; size: -; J: TRBJ2-2; D: -; CDR3: CASSSDWAGELFF; DNA: TGTGCCAGCAGTTCCGATTGGGCCGGGGAGCTGTTTTTT
V: TRBV10-3; size: many; J: TRBJ1-1; D: TRBD1; CDR3: CAARDGTGGETFF; DNA: TGTGCCGCCCGCGACGGGACAGGGGGAGAGACTTTCTTT
V: TRBV3-1; size: few; J: TRBJ1-1; D: -; CDR3: CASSQDAGWGGGTEAFF; DNA: TGTGCCAGCAGCCAAGACGCCGGATGGGGGGGCGGGACTGAAGCTTTCTTT
V: TRBV6-1; size: many; J: TRBJ1-2; D: -; CDR3: CASSALRTVYGYTF; DNA: TGTGCCAGCAGTGCCCTAAGGACGGTTTATGGCTACACCTTC
V: TRBV7-9; size: many; J: TRBJ2-7; D: TRBD2; CDR3: CASSLLAGFHEQYF; DNA: TGTGCCAGCAGCTTACTAGCGGGATTCCACGAGCAGTACTTC
V: TRBV3-1; size: -; J: TRBJ1-1; D: TRBD1; CDR3: CASSPAQGAGEAFF; DNA: TGTGCCAGCAGCCCAGCTCAGGGGGCGGGTGAAGCTTTCTTT
V: TRBV6-5; size: few; J: TRBJ2-2; D: -; CDR3: CASSYGSSGELFF; DNA: TGTGCCAGCAGTTACGGGAGCTCCGGGGAGCTGTTTTTT
V: TRBV28; size: many; J: TRBJ2-7; D: -; CDR3: CVSRGTGGSHEQYF; DNA: TGTGTCTCCCGAGGAACAGGTGGTAGCCACGAGCAGTACTTC
V: TRBV6-5; size: many; J: TRBJ1-1; D: -; CDR3: CASSYSMGGRVTEAFF; DNA: TGTGCCAGCAGTTACTCGATGGGGGGCCGGGTCACTGAAGCTTTCTTT
V: TRBV6-5; size: many; J: TRBJ1-1; D: -; CDR3: CASSPGRGRGTEAFF; DNA: TGTGCCAGCAGCCCCGGGAGGGGAAGGGGAACTGAAGCTTTCTTT
V: TRBV28; size: many; J: TRBJ1-5; D: TRBD1; CDR3: CASSKEQGDQPQHF; DNA: TGTGCCAGCAGCAAAGAACAGGGGGATCAGCCCCAGCATTTT
V: TRBV27; size: once; J: TRBJ1-2; D: TRBD1; CDR3: CASSFTTGGADGYTF; DNA: TGTGCCAGCAGTTTTACGACAGGGGGCGCTGATGGCTACACCTTC
V: TRBV24-1; size: many; J: TRBJ2-7; D: -; CDR3: CATSTPPGRPPVEQYF; DNA: TGTGCCACCAGCACTCCTCCGGGACGACCCCCTGTCGAGCAGTACTTC
V: TRBV6-5; size: many; J: TRBJ2-7; D: -; CDR3: CASSYRAGFLYEQYF; DNA: TGTGCCAGCAGTTACAGGGCAGGGTTTCTTTACGAGCAGTACTTC
V: TRBV12-3/TRBV12-4; size: many; J: TRBJ1-2; D: TRBD1; CDR3: CASSPGQGDGYTF; DNA: TGTGCCAGCAGCCCGGGACAGGGGGATGGCTACACCTTC
V: TRBV19; size: -; J: TRBJ2-2; D: TRBD2; CDR3: CAITSGGANTGELFF; DNA: TGTGCCATTACGAGCGGGGGGGCGAACACCGGGGAGCTGTTTTTT
V: TRBV20-1; size: once; J: TRBJ2-7; D: TRBD2; CDR3: CSARDTSGTYEQYF; DNA: TGCAGTGCTAGGGACACTAGCGGCACTTACGAGCAGTACTTC